This T cell receptor beta chain was found in a study of CD8+ T cells in alopecia areata. The length of the CDR3 is 15 residues. The V end lost 4 bases, the J end lost 0 bases, and 12 bases lay between the germline ends. The germline V gene encodes CDR1 MNHNS and CDR2 SASEGT. RNA, once extracted, was reverse transcribed into cDNA for use as the sequencing template. Clones were sequenced by immunoSEQ multiplex PCR, and TCRdb holds only the in-frame ones, with some missing. The sample records about 34,000 clones, around 80% being singletons. This sequence originates from a human donor with alopecia areata. This rearrangement joins TRBV6-1 to TRBJ1-2, with a tentative D call TRBD1 (5 bases). What was sequenced was NKG2D-low CD8+ T cells sorted from blood. For the CDR3, the DNA is TGTGCCAGCAGTGTCGGTGGGGGGACTAACTATGGCTACACCTTC. Translated, it gives CASSVGGGTNYGYTF.